This TCR beta chain derives from a study of identical twins. TCRdb passed the 5' RACE reads through MiXCR, listing each CDR3 protein once. Of approximately 700,000 distinct CDR3 sequences in the sample, 15% to 20% were seen once. Broader study findings: A lower insertion count was a feature of abundant cord blood beta clonotypes, with no such feature in memory repertoires.

Details on this clonotype: What it recognizes is unknown.

The same specimen was also included in a second study, on T cells expressing NK-cell markers. As reported in that work: Sorted CD3+CD56+NKG2C+, CD3+CD56+NKG2C- and CD3+CD56-NKG2C+ T-cell subsets were beta-chain profiled. T cells sorted in several experiments were restricted to alpha-beta TCR T cells by an anti-gamma-delta TCR antibody. Dominant NKG2C+ clonotypes made up roughly 1.0-7.5% of CD8+ T cells in a handful of donors.

The sample was PBMCs. The source of this sequence is a woman younger than 30 in good health.

CDR3 sequence: CASSKTLLRAYNEQFF. CDR3 DNA sequence: TGTGCCAGTAGTAAGACTCTACTCAGAGCCTACAATGAGCAGTTCTTC. V usage is TRBV19 and J usage is TRBJ2-1; D is ambiguous. The V end was cut by 4 bases, the J end by 2 bases, with 15 bases between. Germline CDR1 reads LNHDA; CDR2 reads SQIVND (reference sequence). The CDR3 sequence is 16 residues long.